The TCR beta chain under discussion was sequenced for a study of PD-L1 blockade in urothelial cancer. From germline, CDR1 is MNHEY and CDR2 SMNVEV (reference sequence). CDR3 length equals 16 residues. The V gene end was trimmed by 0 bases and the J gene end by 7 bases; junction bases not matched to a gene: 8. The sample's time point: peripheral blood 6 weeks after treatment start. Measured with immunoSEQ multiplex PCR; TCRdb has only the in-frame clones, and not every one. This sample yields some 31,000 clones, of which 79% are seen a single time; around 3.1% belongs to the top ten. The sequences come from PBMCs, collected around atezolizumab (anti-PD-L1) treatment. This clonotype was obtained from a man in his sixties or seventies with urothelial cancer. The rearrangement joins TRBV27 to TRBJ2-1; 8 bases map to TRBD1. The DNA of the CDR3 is TGTGCCAGCAGTTTATCTGAAGTCAGGGGGCGGAATGAGCAGTTCTTC. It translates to CASSLSEVRGRNEQFF.